The 21 T cell receptor beta chains presented below share a single source sample, sequenced in a study of T cell clonality in common variable immunodeficiency. Sequenced by immunoSEQ multiplex PCR; TCRdb stores in-frame clones only, minus some. In total the sample includes around 55,000 clones, none of them seen once. Sequenced material: peripheral blood mononuclear cells. The receptors stem from a person between 18 and 75 years old in good health.

Ten or more counts support this clone. The read stops 3 residues short of the end of the CDR3; the missing end is completed from the germline J gene. The gene calls are TRBV11-2 and TRBJ1-2; D gene ambiguous. The length of the CDR3 is 12 residues. The germline gives CDR1 SGHAT, CDR2 FQNNGV. Trimming pared 4 bases from V and 2 bases from J, leaving 5 bases between. The CDR3 spells CASSSLNYGYTF. CDR3 DNA (partial): TGTGCCAGCAGCTCCCTGAACTATGGC.

This clone was seen ten or more times. The read gets to within 3 residues of the CDR3 end, and the germline J gene fills in the rest. The V call is TRBV20-1, the J call TRBJ2-7, with 12 bases aligning to TRBD1. Germline V gene lookup returns CDR1 DFQATT and CDR2 SNEGSKA (reference sequence). This CDR3 contains 14 residues. V gave up 5 bases and J gave up 5 bases; unmatched junction bases: 7. CDR3 in amino acids: CSALTGTGGNEQYF. Partial CDR3 DNA: TGCAGTGCTCTAACCGGGACAGGGGGCAACGAG.

This clone occurred many times. Read sequence stops 3 residues before the CDR3 end, and the germline J gene provides the missing end. J is TRBJ1-5 and V is TRBV20-1, with TRBD1 matching over 7 bases. Germline V CDR1 and CDR2: DFQATT, SNEGSKA (reference sequence). The CDR3 totals 15 residues. Trimming at V came to 5 bases and at J to 1 base, leaving 8 bases not matched to a gene. The part of the CDR3 DNA that was read is TGCAGTGCTGCCCCTGGCAGGGGGAGCAATCAGCCC. Its translation: CSAAPGRGSNQP. The entire CDR3 protein is CSAAPGRGSNQPQHF.

This clone was recorded at least ten times. With the read ending 3 residues before the CDR3 end, the germline J gene is used to fill in that end. The rearrangement uses TRBV5-1 and TRBJ2-7; TRBD2 agrees at 11 bases. Germline values: CDR1 SGHRS, CDR2 YFSETQ. V dropped 3 bases and J dropped 4; count of bases not matched to a gene: 18. The CDR3 has 19 residues. The chain's CDR3 is CASSYATSGDLRFVYEQYF. The CDR3 bases that were read are TGCGCCAGCAGCTATGCGACTAGCGGGGATCTAAGGTTTGTTTACGAG.

This clone was seen repeatedly, ten times or more. The read stops 3 residues short of the end of the CDR3; the missing end is completed from the germline J gene. The J gene is TRBJ2-3, the V gene TRBV5-1, with 10 bases aligning to TRBD2. Germline CDR1 reads SGHRS; CDR2 reads YFSETQ. CDR3 size: 16 residues. After removal of 4 bases from V and 1 base from J, the junction contained 6 bases not matched to a gene. CDR3 DNA, as far as it was read: TGCGCCAGCAGCATAGCTAGCGGGAGCGGCACAGATACG. Its translation is CASSIASGSGTDT. The complete CDR3 protein is CASSIASGSGTDTQYF.

The table lists this clone with a few counts. Just one base apart from a much larger clone, this may be a read error. The read gets to within 3 residues of the CDR3 end, and the germline J gene fills in the rest. Other DNA sequences in this sample translate to the same CDR3. The chain links TRBV5-5 to TRBJ2-7, with TRBD1 identical over 7 bases. This CDR3 is built from 15 residues. The V gene end was trimmed by 1 base and the J gene end by 0 bases; junction bases not matched to a gene: 4. Germline-derived CDR1 and CDR2 are SGHKS and YYEKEE (reference sequence). The CDR3 sequence is CASSLTGDYSYEQYF. The sequenced part of the CDR3 DNA is TGTGCCAGCAGCTTGACAGGGGATTACTCCTACGAG.

This clone was recorded at least ten times. The CDR3 goes on 3 residues after the read ends, and that part is filled in from the germline J gene. V is TRBV11-2 and J is TRBJ1-5; D unclear. The CDR3 is made up of 14 amino acids. Per the germline V gene, CDR1 is SGHAT and CDR2 is FQNNGV. Trimming pared 1 base from V and 7 bases from J, leaving 11 bases between. CDR3 residues: CASSLVQKGQPQHF. The DNA read from the CDR3 is TGTGCCAGCAGCTTAGTGCAGAAGGGCCAGCCC.

This clone showed up just a few times. With the read ending 3 residues before the CDR3 end, the germline J gene is used to fill in that end. This CDR3 is also generated by other DNA sequences in the sample. This sequence joins TRBV7-2 and TRBJ2-4; 7 bases line up with TRBD2. In germline, CDR1 is SGHTA, CDR2 FQGNSA. The CDR3 runs 14 residues. The CDR3 reads CASSFSPGDYGQYF. CDR3 bases read: TGTGCCAGCAGCTTTTCACCCGGGGACTATGGT.

This clone was seen at least ten times. Partial CDR3 DNA: TGTGCCAGCAGTGTCCAGGCGACGTTTGGGGAG. It is translated as CASSVQATFGE. From start to end, the CDR3 is CASSVQATFGELFF. V gene TRBV6-2 or TRBV6-3 combines with J gene TRBJ2-2; D is undetermined. The read terminates 3 residues ahead of where the CDR3 ends, so the germline J gene completes it. The germline V gene has CDR1 MNHEY and CDR2 SVGEGT. Trimming stripped 5 bases from V and 8 bases from J, with 15 bases between. The CDR3 sequence is 14 residues long.

This clone showed up just a few times. A much larger clone differs by one base, so this may be a read error. The sequence runs out 3 residues before the end of the CDR3; the remainder is reconstructed from the germline J gene. The V call is TRBV19, the J call TRBJ1-1; 9 bases agree with TRBD1. This CDR3 spans 16 amino acids. Germline V gene lookup returns CDR1 LNHDA and CDR2 SQIVND (reference sequence). The CDR3 DNA, read in part, is TGTGCCACTAGTCTTGGGACAGGGAAATGGAGCACTGAA. Its protein product is CATSLGTGKWSTE. The whole CDR3 protein reads CATSLGTGKWSTEAFF.

In this sample, this clone turned up a few times. The CDR3 goes on 3 residues after the read ends, and that part is filled in from the germline J gene. The V gene is TRBV2, the J gene TRBJ2-2; a possible D gene is TRBD1 (6 bases). Germline values: CDR1 SNHLY, CDR2 FYNNEI. The CDR3 is 15 amino acids. The CDR3 bases that were read are TGTGCCAGCAGCCCCAACCGGGTGAGGGGGTCACCG. As protein: CASSPNRVRGSP. The CDR3, in full, reads CASSPNRVRGSPLFF. Combining the CDR3 with reference TRBV2 and TRBJ2-2 gives the whole variable domain EPEVTQTPSHQVTQMGQEVILRCVPISNHLYFYWYRQILGQKVEFLVSFYNNEISEKSEIFDDQFSVERPDGSNFTLKIRSTKLEDSAMYFCASSPNRVRGSPLFFGEGSRLTVL.

This clone has a count of ten or more. Read sequence stops 3 residues before the CDR3 end, and the germline J gene provides the missing end. The J gene is TRBJ1-6, the V gene TRBV20-1, with D perhaps TRBD1 (6 bases). This CDR3 is 14 amino acids long. The germline V gene has CDR1 DFQATT and CDR2 SNEGSKA (reference sequence). Trimming stripped 3 bases from V and 5 bases from J, with 11 bases between. The DNA read from the CDR3 is TGCAGTGCTAGCCCGGACAGTAATAATTCACCC. This encodes CSASPDSNNSP. The entire CDR3 protein reads CSASPDSNNSPLHF.

This clone has ten or more counts. The read terminates 3 residues ahead of where the CDR3 ends, so the germline J gene completes it. The chain carries TRBV19 and TRBJ1-6, with D perhaps TRBD1 (5 bases). With 0 bases removed from V and 7 bases from J, the gap between germline ends came to 10 bases. Per the germline V gene, CDR1 is LNHDA and CDR2 is SQIVND (reference sequence). The CDR3 is made up of 15 amino acids. The sequenced part of the CDR3 DNA is TGTGCCAGTAGTATAGAGACAGTGGGGAATTCACCC. As protein: CASSIETVGNSP. From start to end, the CDR3 is CASSIETVGNSPLHF.

This clone was found many times. Read coverage stops 3 residues before the CDR3 terminus; the germline J gene supplies the remainder. V gene TRBV5-6 combines with J gene TRBJ1-1; 7 nucleotides line up with TRBD1. The CDR3 is made up of 12 amino acids. Per the germline V gene, CDR1 is SGHDT and CDR2 is YYEEEE. CDR3 DNA (partial): TGTGCCAGCAGCCCTAATCAACAGGGG. It translates to CASSPNQQG. In full, the CDR3 reads CASSPNQQGAFF.

At least ten counts were recorded for this clone. The read stops 3 residues short of the end of the CDR3; the missing end is completed from the germline J gene. The rearrangement joins TRBV28 to TRBJ1-5, with a possible D match to TRBD1 (5 bases). The CDR3 has 14 residues. Germline CDR1 MDHEN, CDR2 SYDVKM. V was pared by 7 bases and J by 5 bases, with 15 bases between. The CDR3 bases that were read are TGTGCCAGCAATACCCGTCGGGGGGATCAGCCC. It is translated as CASNTRRGDQP. The CDR3 in full is CASNTRRGDQPQHF.

This clone was observed a handful of times. The CDR3 end lies 3 residues beyond the end of the read and is filled in from the germline J gene. The chain employs TRBV2 and TRBJ2-3, with 11 nucleotides matching TRBD1. The germline V gene encodes CDR1 SNHLY and CDR2 FYNNEI. The CDR3 spans 14 residues. Partial CDR3 DNA: TGTGCCAGCAGTACGGGACAGGGGGTATGGACG. Its translation: CASSTGQGVWT. The entire CDR3 reads CASSTGQGVWTQYF.

This clone has a handful of counts. The junction shows a germline mismatch at one end, possibly a read error. Read data end 3 residues before the CDR3 end; the end is taken from the germline J gene. The V and J genes are TRBV11-3 and TRBJ1-3; D is perhaps TRBD1 (5 bases). The CDR3 consists of 13 residues. CDR1 and CDR2 (germline): SGHNT, YENEEA. The CDR3 loop reads CASSSDGGNTIYF. The CDR3 bases that were read are TGTGCCAGCAGCTCGGACGGGGGAAACACA.

This clone was found many times. The read ends 3 residues before the CDR3 terminus; that terminus is restored from the germline J gene. The rearrangement links TRBV7-9 to TRBJ1-1; D may be TRBD1 (5 bases). Looked up from germline, CDR1 is SEHNR and CDR2 is FQNEAQ (reference sequence). The CDR3 is 14 residues long. V lost 3 bases, J lost 4 bases, and 12 bases lay in between. The CDR3 DNA, read in part, is TGTGCCAGCAGCTTGGGGGGAGGCGGCACTGAA. It specifies CASSLGGGGTE. The CDR3 in its entirety is CASSLGGGGTEAFF.

This clone showed up many times. With the read ending 3 residues before the CDR3 end, the germline J gene is used to fill in that end. The genes are TRBV7-2 and TRBJ2-5; 10 bases align to TRBD2. The CDR3 loop spans 15 amino acids. The germline CDR1 and CDR2 sequences are SGHTA and FQGNSA. The V and J ends lost 4 bases and 2 bases, in that order; junction bases with no gene match: 4. The sequenced part of the CDR3 DNA is TGTGCCAGCAGCTCACAGCGGGGGGGACAAGAGACC. Its protein product is CASSSQRGGQET. The CDR3 in full is CASSSQRGGQETQYF.

Many counts were recorded for this clone. The CDR3 end falls 3 residues outside the read, so it is completed with the germline J gene. J is TRBJ2-7 and V is TRBV20-1; D might be TRBD1 (5 bases). The CDR3 is made up of 14 amino acids. Germline CDR1 reads DFQATT; CDR2 reads SNEGSKA (reference sequence). V was clipped by 0 bases and J by 5 bases, with 14 bases between them. CDR3 DNA, as far as it was read: TGCAGTGCTAGAGATCGGGTCAGGGCCGACGAG. Amino acids: CSARDRVRADE. The CDR3 in its entirety is CSARDRVRADEQYF.

The table lists this clone with many counts. The read finishes 3 residues shy of the CDR3 end, and the germline J gene is used to complete it. V gene TRBV10-3 combines with J gene TRBJ1-4; D is possibly TRBD1 (6 bases). The CDR3 has 11 residues. The germline V gene has CDR1 ENHRY and CDR2 SYGVKD. The V end was cut by 11 bases, the J end by 6 bases, with 10 bases between. CDR3 amino acids: CASRQDEKLFF. Partial CDR3 DNA: TGTGCCTCCCGACAGGATGAAAAA.